This TCR beta chain is from a study of CD8 T cells in Susac syndrome. V lost 5 bases and J 1 base, leaving 14 bases between the germline ends. Germline values: CDR1 KGHSH, CDR2 LQKENI. The length of the CDR3 is 16 residues. Reverse transcription used about 0.5 to 1 ug RNA and random hexamers. MiXCR, run by TCRdb on the immunoSEQ multiplex PCR reads, gives a single entry per CDR3 protein. Altogether under 85,000 distinct CDR3 sequences are present, 94% being singletons, with the ten largest covering approximately 0.9%. The TCR originated in a human donor with Susac syndrome. This chain links TRBV18 with TRBJ2-2, with a weak D call TRBD1 (6 bases). The specimen was CD8+ T cells from PBMCs. CDR3 sequence reads: CASSSPGQLNTGELFF. CDR3 nucleotide sequence: TGTGCCAGCTCATCGCCGGGACAACTGAACACCGGGGAGCTGTTTTTT.